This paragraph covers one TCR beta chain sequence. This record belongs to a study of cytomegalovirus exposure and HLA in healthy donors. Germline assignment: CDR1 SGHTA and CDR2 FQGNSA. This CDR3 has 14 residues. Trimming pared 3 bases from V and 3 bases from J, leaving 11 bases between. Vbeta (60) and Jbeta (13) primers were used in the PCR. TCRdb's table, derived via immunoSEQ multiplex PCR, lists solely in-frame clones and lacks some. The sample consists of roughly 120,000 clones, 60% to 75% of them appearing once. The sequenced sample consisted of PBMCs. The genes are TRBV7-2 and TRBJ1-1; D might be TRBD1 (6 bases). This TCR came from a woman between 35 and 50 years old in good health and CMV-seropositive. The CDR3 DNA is TGTGCCAGCAGCTTCAGGCCAGGGGACACTGAAGCTTTCTTT. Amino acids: CASSFRPGDTEAFF.